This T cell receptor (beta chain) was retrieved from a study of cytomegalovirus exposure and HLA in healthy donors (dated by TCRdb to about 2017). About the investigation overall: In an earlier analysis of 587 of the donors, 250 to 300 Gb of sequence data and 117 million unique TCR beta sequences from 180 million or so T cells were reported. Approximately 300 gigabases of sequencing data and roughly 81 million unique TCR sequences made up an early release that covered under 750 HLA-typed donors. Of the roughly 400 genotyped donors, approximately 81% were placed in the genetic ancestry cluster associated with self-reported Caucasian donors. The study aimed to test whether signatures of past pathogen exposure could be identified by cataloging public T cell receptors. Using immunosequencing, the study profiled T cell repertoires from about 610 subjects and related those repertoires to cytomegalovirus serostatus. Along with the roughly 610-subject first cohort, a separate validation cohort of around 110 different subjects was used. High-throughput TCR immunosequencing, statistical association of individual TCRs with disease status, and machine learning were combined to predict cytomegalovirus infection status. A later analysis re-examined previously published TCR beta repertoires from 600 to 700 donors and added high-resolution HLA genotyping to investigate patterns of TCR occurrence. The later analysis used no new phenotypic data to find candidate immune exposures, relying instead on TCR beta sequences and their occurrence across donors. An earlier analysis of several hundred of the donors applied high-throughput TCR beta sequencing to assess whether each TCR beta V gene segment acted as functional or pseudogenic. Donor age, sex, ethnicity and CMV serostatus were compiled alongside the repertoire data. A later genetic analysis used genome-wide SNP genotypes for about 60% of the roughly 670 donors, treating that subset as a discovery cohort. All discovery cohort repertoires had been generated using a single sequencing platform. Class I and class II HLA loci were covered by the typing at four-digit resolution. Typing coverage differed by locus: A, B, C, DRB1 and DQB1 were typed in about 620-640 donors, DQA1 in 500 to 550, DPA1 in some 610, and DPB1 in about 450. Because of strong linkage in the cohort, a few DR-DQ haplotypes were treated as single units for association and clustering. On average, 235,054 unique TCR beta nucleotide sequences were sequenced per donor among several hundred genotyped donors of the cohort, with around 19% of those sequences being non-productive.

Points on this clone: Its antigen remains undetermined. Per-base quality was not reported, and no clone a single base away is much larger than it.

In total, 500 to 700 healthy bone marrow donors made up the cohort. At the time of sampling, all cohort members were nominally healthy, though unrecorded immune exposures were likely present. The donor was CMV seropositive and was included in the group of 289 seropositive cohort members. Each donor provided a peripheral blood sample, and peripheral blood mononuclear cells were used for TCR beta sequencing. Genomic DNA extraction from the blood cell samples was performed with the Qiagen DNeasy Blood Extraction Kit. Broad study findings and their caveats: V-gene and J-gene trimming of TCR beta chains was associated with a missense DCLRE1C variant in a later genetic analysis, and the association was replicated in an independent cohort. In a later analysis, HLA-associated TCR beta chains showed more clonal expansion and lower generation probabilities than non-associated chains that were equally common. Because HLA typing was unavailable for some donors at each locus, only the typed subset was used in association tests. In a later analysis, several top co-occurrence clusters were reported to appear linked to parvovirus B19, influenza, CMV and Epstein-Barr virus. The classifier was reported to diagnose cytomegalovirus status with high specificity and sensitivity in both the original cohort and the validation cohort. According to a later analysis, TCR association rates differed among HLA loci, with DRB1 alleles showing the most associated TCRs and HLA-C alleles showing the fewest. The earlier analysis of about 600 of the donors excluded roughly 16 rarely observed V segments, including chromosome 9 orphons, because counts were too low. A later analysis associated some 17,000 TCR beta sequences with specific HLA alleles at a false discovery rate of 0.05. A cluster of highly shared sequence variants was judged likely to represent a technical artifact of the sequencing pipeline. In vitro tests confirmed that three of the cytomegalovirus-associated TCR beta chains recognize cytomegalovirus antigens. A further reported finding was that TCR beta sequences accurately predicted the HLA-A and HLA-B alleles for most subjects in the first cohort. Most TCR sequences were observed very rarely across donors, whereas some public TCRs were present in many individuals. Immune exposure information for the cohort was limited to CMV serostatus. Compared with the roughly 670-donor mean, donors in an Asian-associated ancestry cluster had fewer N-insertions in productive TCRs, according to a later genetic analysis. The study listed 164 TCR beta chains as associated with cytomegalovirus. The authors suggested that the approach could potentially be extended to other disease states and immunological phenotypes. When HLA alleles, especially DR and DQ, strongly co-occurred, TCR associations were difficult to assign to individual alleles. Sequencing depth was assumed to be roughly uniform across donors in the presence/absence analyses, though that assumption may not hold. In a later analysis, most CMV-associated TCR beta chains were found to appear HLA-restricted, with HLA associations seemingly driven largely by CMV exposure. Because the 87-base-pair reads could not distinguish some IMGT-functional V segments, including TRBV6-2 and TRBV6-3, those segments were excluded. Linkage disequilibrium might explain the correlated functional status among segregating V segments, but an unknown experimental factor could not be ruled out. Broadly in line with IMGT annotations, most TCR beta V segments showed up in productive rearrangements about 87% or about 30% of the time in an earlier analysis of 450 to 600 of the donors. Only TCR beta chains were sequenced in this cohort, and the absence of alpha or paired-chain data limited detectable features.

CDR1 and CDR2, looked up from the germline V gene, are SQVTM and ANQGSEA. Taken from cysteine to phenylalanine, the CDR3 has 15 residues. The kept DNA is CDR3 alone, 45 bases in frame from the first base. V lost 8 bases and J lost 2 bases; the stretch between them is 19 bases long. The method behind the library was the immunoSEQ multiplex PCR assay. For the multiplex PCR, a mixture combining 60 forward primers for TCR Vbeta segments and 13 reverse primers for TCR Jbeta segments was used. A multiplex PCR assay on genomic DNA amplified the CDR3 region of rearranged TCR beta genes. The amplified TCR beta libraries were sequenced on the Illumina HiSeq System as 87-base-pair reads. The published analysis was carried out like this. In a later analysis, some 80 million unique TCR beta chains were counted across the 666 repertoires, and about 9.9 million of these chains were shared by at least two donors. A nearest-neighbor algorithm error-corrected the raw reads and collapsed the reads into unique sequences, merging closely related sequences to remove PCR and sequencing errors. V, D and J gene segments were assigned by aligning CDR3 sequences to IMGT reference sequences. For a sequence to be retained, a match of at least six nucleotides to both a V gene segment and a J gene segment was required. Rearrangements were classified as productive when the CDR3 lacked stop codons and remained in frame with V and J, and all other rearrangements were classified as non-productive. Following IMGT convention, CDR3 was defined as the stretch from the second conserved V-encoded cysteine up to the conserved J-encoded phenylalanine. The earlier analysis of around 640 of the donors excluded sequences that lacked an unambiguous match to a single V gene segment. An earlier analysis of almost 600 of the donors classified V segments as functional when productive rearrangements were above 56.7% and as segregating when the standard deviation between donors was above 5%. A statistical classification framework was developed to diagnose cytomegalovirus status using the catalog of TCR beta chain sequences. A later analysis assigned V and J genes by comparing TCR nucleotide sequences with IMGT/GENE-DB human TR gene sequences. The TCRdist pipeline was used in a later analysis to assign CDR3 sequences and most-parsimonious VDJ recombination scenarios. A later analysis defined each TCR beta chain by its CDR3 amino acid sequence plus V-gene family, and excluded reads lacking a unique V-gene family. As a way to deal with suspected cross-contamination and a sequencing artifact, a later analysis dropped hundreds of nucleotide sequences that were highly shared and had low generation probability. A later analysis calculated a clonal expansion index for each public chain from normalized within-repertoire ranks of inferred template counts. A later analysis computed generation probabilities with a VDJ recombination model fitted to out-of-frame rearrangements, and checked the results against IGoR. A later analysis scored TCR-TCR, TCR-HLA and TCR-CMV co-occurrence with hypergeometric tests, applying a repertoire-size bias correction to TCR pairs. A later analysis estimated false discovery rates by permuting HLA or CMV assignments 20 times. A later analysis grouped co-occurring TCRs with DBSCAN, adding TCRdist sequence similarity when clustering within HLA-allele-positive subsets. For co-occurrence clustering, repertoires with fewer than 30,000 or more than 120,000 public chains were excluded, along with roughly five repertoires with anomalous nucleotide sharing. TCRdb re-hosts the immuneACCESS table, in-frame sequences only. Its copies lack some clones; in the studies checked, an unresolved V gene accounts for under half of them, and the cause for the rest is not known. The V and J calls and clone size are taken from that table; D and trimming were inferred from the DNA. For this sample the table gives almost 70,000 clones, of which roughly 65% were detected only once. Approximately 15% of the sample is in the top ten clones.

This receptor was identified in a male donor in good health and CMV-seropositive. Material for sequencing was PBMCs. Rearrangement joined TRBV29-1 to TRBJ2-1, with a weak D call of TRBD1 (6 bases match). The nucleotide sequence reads TGCAGCATCGGGCAGGGGCAGCGGACCTACAATGAGCAGTTCTTC. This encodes CSIGQGQRTYNEQFF.